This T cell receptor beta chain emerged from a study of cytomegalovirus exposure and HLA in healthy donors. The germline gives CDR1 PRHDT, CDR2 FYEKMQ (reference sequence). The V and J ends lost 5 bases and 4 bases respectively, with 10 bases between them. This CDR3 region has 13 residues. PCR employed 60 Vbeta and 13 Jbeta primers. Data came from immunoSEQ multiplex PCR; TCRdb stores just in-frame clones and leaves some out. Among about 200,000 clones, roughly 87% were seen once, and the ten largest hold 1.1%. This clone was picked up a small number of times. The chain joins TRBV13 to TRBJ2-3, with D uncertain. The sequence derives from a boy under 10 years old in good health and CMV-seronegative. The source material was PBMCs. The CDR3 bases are TGTGCCAGCAGCATCCGCCTACCAGATACGCAGTATTTT. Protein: CASSIRLPDTQYF.